The rows below give T cell receptor beta chains drawn from one sample of a study of Graves' ophthalmopathy and Graves' hyperthyroidism. From the multiplex PCR reads, TCRdb called clonotypes with MiXCR, one entry per CDR3 protein. The sample includes approximately 410,000 distinct CDR3 sequences, less than 20% of them seen just once. Sequencing was carried out using peripheral blood. These receptors all stem from a woman younger than 30 with stable Graves' hyperthyroidism. Both conserved end residues are part of each CDR3. A D gene is named only where the DNA matches it firmly. Clone size, where shown, is once, few, many, or a class for clones that have expanded.

DNA,CDR3,V,J,size,D
TGTGCCAGCAGCTTATTCCCCGGGCCCTACGAGCAGTACTTC,CASSLFPGPYEQYF,TRBV11-2,TRBJ2-7,NA,NA
TGCGCCAGCAGCCAAGATAGGTGGGCCGGGACTGAAGCTTTCTTT,CASSQDRWAGTEAFF,TRBV4-1,TRBJ1-1,NA,NA
TGCAGTGCACCTCCCGGCGGGGTAACCGACACTGAAGCTTTCTTT,CSAPPGGVTDTEAFF,TRBV20-1,TRBJ1-1,many,NA
TGTGCCAGCAGCTACTCTCAGGGAAACACCATATATTTT,CASSYSQGNTIYF,TRBV11-2,TRBJ1-3,many,NA
TGTGCCAGCAGTAATGACAGGAACTCCTACGAGCAGTACTTC,CASSNDRNSYEQYF,TRBV12-3/TRBV12-4,TRBJ2-7,many,NA
TGTGCCAGCAGTGAGGTAGACAATCAGCCCCAGCATTTT,CASSEVDNQPQHF,TRBV6-4,TRBJ1-5,many,NA
TGTGCCAGCTCACTCCCAGGAGGTCAGAAGACCCAGTACTTC,CASSLPGGQKTQYF,TRBV18,TRBJ2-5,NA,NA
TGTGCCAGCTCACCAGCAGGGGCGGACGGACGGGCTTTCTTT,CASSPAGADGRAFF,TRBV18,TRBJ1-1,many,NA
TGTGCCAGCCCCGCCCAGGGGGATCCTGAAGCTTTCTTT,CASPAQGDPEAFF,TRBV28,TRBJ1-1,NA,TRBD1
TGTGCCAGCAGCTTAGGATCGGGAAGAAGCTCCTACGAGCAGTACTTC,CASSLGSGRSSYEQYF,TRBV7-8,TRBJ2-7,many,NA
TGTGCCAGCAGTTTAGGTCGCAGTTTTGATGGCTACACCTTC,CASSLGRSFDGYTF,TRBV12-3/TRBV12-4,TRBJ1-2,many,NA
TGTGCCAGCAGCCAAGCTCCAGGTCAGCCCCGGCATTTT,CASSQAPGQPRHF,TRBV3-1,TRBJ1-5,NA,NA
TGTGCCAGCAGTTTGGGTGAAGGGCTGCAAGAGACCCAGTACTTC,CASSLGEGLQETQYF,TRBV12-3/TRBV12-4,TRBJ2-5,many,NA
TGTGCCAGCAGCCCAGGAATGGGGACCCAAGAGACCCAGTACTTC,CASSPGMGTQETQYF,TRBV11-2,TRBJ2-5,many,NA
TGTGCCAGCCTCCGGGACAGGGGGTTGGAGGAGACCCAGTACTTC,CASLRDRGLEETQYF,TRBV2,TRBJ2-5,many,TRBD1